This TCR beta chain originates from a study of cytomegalovirus exposure and HLA in healthy donors. Overall study context: The 130 or so validation repertoires, a later analysis reported, used the same platform as the 550 to 700 repertoires from the first cohort. Study-level points and caveats: The authors enumerated under 200 TCR beta chains as linked to cytomegalovirus. Researchers reported that three CMV-associated chains were confirmed in vitro as CMV antigen-specific.

Repertoires were generated with immunoSEQ multiplex PCR, while TCRdb's copy carries only in-frame clones and drops some. The sample has under 110,000 clones, 88% seen once. The CDR3 sequence is 15 residues long. V lost 0 bases and J lost 8, with 11 bases in between. Germline loops: CDR1 MGHDK, CDR2 SYGVNS. Notes on this clone: Its specificity is not known.

The sequence was obtained from a young woman in good health and CMV-seropositive. The sequenced material came from PBMCs. The chain couples TRBV25-1 to TRBJ1-6; D is uncertain. The CDR3 DNA follows: TGTGCCAGCAGTGAATATTCCTCCGTTTATTCACCCCTCCACTTT. The encoded protein is CASSEYSSVYSPLHF.